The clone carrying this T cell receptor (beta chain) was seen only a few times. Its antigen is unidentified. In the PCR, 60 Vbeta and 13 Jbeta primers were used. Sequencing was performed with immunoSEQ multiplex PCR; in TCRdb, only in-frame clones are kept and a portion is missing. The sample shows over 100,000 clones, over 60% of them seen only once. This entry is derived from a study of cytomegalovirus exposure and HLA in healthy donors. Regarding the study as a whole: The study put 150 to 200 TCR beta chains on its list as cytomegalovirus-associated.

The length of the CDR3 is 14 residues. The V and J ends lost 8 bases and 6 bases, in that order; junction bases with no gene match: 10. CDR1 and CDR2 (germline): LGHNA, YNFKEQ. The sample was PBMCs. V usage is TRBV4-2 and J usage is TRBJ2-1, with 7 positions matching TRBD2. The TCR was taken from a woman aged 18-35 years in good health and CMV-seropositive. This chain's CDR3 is CASSAGVRVNEQFF. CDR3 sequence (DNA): TGTGCCAGCTCGGCGGGGGTGCGGGTCAATGAGCAGTTCTTC.